This entry describes one TCR beta chain. This clone appeared a few times. Its antigen is not yet known. Qualities for individual bases were not recorded, and no much larger clone is one base off. The data were taken from a study of beta chain features in type 1 diabetes (dated by TCRdb to about 2018). Study-wide context: No differences in mean age, gender distribution, total cell number or subset yield were found between patients and healthy donors. A total of around 100 million sorted cells were examined across all samples, and RNA yield correlated strongly with the number of cells per subset. The study compared the TCRB repertoires of sorted circulating CD4+ T cell subsets in recently diagnosed type 1 diabetes patients with those in matched healthy donors. Regulatory and stem cell-like memory subsets were isolated from only 8 patients and about eight healthy donors, whereas naive and central memory subsets came from all 30 or so donors.

V trim: 2 bases; J trim: 2 bases; unmatched bases: 8. The CDR3 runs 17 residues from the cysteine to the phenylalanine. Of the read, only the CDR3 DNA is kept; its 51 bases are in frame from base 1. The germline V gene (reference sequence) specifies GTSNPN as CDR1 and SVGIG as CDR2. General study outcomes and caveats: Fewer insertions and more nucleotide deletions at VDJ recombination sites were observed in patients with type 1 diabetes, implying thymic rearrangement abnormalities. Because cDNA was sequenced instead of genomic DNA, activated cells with high expression could be over-represented, although the groups did not differ in activation or CD3 levels. HLA sub-analyses involved small numbers of individuals, so any influence of HLA type on TCRB rearrangement remained unresolved. The naive, central memory and regulatory TCRB repertoires appeared to resemble one another more closely among patients than among healthy donors. A moderate but significant shortening of TCRB CDR3 length was observed in type 1 diabetes patients in all four CD4+ subsets. Shorter templates might have been favored by PCR, but patient and control samples were amplified and corrected together, so both groups would have been affected equally by any skew.

Each donor gave one peripheral blood draw, averaging around 0.11 L, which was collected into heparinised tubes. Naive, central memory, regulatory and stem cell-like memory CD4+ T cells were sorted on a BD FACSAria II using a panel including CD45RO, CCR7, CD25, CD127, CD95 and CD27. Every sorted population had a purity above 98%. PBMCs were separated immediately by Lymphoprep density gradient centrifugation and were stained directly, without being cultured. So that batch effects would be minimized, each experiment stained and sorted samples in pairs, pairing one healthy donor with one patient. The entire amount of isolated RNA was reverse transcribed using the High Capacity cDNA Reverse Transcription Kit, so the sequenced TCRB transcripts were expressed ones. Deep immunoSEQ sequencing was applied to naive, central memory and regulatory T cell samples, giving an average of about 3.8 million total reads per sample. After sorted cells were lysed in RLT buffer, RNA was extracted with DNase-treated RNeasy Micro or Mini kits, with the choice depending on cell number. Each cell subset was processed separately to prevent cross-contamination, with patient and healthy donor samples processed together. TCRB sequences were amplified from cDNA with the immunoSEQ multiplex PCR, producing 87-bp fragments spanning the CDR3 region. Sequencing of the amplicons was done on the Illumina HiSeq platform. The source study handled its data this way. PCR bias was corrected computationally using synthetic template baselines, and reads within Hamming distance 2 were collapsed, with unmergeable singletons discarded. Reads were aligned against IMGT so that V, D and J genes, CDR3 length and insertions or deletions at six rearrangement sites could be assigned. Clonotype counts were normalized to sorted cell number within each subset before computing true diversity and Gini coefficients with the tcR R package. The overlap coefficient, calculated on TCRB nucleotide sequences, was used to measure repertoire sharing. TCRdb stores this immuneACCESS table with in-frame sequences only. Part of the clones is absent; in the studies checked, under half of the shortfall reflects unresolved V genes, and no reason is known for the rest. V and J calls and clone size are copied from that table; D and trimming were computed from the DNA. This sample has around 200,000 clones in its table, and 10% to 15% of those were observed once. 0.62% of the sample is held by the ten biggest clonotypes.

The origin of this receptor is a woman between 18 and 29 years old in good health. The specimen was central memory CD4+ T cells from blood. Here the chain combines TRBV30 and TRBJ2-3, with 12 middle bases fitting TRBD2. The CDR3 sequence is CAWSPGLAGPYTDTQYF. In nucleotide form, the sequence is TGTGCCTGGAGTCCTGGACTAGCGGGACCCTACACAGATACGCAGTATTTT. The CDR3, completed at both ends by the reference TRBV30 and TRBJ2-3 genes, gives the full variable domain SQTIHQWPATLVQPVGSPLSLECTVEGTSNPNLYWYRQAAGRGLQLLFYSVGIGQISSEVPQNLSASRPQDRQFILSSKKLLLSDSGFYLCAWSPGLAGPYTDTQYFGPGTRLTVL.